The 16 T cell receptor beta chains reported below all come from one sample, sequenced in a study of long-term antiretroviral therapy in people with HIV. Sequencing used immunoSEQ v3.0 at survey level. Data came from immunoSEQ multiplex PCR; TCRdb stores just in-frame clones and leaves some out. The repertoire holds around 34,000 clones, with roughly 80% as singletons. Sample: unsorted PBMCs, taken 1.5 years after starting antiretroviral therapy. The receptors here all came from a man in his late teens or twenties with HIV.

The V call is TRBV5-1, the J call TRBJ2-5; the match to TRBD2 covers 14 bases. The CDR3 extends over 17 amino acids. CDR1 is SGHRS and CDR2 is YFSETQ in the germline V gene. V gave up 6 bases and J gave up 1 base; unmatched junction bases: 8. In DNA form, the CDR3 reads TGCGCCAGCACCCTGCAGGGACTAGCGGGAGCCCAAGAGACCCAGTACTTC. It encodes CASTLQGLAGAQETQYF.

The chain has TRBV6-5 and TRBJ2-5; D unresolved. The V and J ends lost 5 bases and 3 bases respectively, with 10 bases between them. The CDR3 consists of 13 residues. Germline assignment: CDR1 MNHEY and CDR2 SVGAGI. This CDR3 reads CASSTENKETQYF. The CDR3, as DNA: TGTGCCAGCAGTACAGAAAATAAAGAGACCCAGTACTTC.

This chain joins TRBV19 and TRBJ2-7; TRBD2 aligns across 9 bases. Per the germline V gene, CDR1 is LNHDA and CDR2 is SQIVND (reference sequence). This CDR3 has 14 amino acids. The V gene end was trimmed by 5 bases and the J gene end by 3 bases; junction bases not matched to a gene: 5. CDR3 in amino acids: CASSAGLAHYEQYF. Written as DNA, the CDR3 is TGTGCCAGTAGTGCTGGACTAGCGCACTACGAGCAGTACTTC.

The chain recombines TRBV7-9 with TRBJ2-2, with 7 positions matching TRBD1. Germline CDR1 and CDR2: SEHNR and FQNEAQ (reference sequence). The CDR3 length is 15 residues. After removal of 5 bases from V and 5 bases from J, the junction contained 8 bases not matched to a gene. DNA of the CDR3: TGTGCCAGCAGCCTAACAGGGGTTAGGACCGGGGAGCTGTTTTTT. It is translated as CASSLTGVRTGELFF.

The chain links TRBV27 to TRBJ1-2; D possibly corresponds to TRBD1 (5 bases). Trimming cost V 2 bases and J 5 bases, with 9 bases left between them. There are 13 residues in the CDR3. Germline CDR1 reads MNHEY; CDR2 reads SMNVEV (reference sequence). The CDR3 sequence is CASSLPGGYGYTF. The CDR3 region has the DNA TGTGCCAGCAGTTTACCGGGGGGATATGGCTACACCTTC.

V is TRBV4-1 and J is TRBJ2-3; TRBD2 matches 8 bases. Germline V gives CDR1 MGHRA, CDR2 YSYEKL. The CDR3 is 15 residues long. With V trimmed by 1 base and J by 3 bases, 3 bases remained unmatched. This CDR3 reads CASSQALAETDTQYF. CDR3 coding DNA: TGCGCCAGCAGCCAAGCACTAGCGGAGACAGATACGCAGTATTTT.

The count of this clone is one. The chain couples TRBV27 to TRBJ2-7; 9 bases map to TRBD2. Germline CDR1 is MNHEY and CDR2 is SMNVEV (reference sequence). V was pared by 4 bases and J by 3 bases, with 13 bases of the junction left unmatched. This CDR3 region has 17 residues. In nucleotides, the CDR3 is TGTGCCAGCAGTTCACACGGGGTAGCGGGAGTGAGCTACGAGCAGTACTTC. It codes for CASSSHGVAGVSYEQYF.

CDR3 coding DNA: TGTGCCAGCAGTGGGGGGACAGAGAACACTGAAGCTTTCTTT. This encodes CASSGGTENTEAFF. The V and J genes are TRBV2 and TRBJ1-1; 7 nucleotides align to TRBD1. Germline CDR1 SNHLY, CDR2 FYNNEI. This CDR3 is 14 amino acids long. Germline trimming cut 4 bases from V and 1 base from J; bases unmatched to any gene: 3.

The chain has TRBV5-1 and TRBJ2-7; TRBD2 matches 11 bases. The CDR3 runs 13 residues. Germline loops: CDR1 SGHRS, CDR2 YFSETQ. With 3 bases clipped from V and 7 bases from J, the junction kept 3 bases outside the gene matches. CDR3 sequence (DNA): TGCGCCAGCAGCTGGCTAGCGGGAGGAGAGCAGTACTTC. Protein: CASSWLAGGEQYF.

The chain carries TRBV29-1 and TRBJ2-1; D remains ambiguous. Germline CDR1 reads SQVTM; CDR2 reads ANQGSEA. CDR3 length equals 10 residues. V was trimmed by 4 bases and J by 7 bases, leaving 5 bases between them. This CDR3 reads CSVASNEQFF. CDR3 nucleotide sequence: TGCAGCGTTGCAAGTAATGAGCAGTTCTTC.

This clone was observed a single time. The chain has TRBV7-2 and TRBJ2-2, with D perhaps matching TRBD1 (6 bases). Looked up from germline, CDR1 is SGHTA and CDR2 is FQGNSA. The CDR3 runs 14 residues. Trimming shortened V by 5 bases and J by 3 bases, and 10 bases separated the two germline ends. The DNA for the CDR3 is TGTGCCAGCAGCCTGGACAGCTACACCGGGGAGCTGTTTTTT. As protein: CASSLDSYTGELFF.

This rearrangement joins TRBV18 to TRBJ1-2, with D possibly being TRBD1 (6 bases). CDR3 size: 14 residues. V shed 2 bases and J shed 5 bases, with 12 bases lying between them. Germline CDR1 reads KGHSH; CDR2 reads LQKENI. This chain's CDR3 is CASSPSQGLYGYTF. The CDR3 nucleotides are TGTGCCAGCTCACCATCCCAGGGGTTATATGGCTACACCTTC. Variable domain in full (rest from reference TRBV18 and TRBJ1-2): NAGVMQNPRHLVRRRGQEARLRCSPMKGHSHVYWYRQLPEEGLKFMVYLQKENIIDESGMPKERFSAEFPKEGPSILRIQQVVRGDSAAYFCASSPSQGLYGYTFGSGTRLTVV.

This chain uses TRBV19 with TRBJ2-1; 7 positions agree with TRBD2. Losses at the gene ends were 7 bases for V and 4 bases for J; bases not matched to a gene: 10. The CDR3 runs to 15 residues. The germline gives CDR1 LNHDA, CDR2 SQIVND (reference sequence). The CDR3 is CASMRVAGPYNEQFF. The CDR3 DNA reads TGTGCCAGTATGCGGGTAGCGGGTCCGTACAATGAGCAGTTCTTC.

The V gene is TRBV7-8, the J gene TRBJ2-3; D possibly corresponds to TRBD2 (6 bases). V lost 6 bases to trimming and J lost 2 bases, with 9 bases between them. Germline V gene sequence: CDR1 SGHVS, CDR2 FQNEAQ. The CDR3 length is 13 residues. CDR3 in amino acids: CASRGGNTDTQYF. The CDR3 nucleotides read TGTGCCAGCAGAGGAGGGAACACAGATACGCAGTATTTT.

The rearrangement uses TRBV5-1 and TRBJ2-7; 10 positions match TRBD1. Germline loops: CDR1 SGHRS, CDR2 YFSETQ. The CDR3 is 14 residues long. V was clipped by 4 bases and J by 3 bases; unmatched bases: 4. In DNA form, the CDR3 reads TGCGCCAGCAGCCCCGACAGGGGGCACTACGAGCAGTACTTC. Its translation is CASSPDRGHYEQYF.

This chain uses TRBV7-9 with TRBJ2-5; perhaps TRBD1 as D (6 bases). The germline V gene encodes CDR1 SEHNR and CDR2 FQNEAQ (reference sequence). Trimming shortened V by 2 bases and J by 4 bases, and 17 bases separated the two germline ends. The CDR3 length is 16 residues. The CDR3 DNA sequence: TGTGCCAGCAGCTTACGACAGGCCGGTTTGGGAGAGACCCAGTACTTC. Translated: CASSLRQAGLGETQYF. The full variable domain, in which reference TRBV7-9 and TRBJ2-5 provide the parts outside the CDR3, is DTGVSQNPRHKITKRGQNVTFRCDPISEHNRLYWYRQTLGQGPEFLTYFQNEAQLEKSRLLSDRFSAERPKGSFSTLEIQRTEQGDSAMYLCASSLRQAGLGETQYFGPGTRLLVL.